Below, 2 T cell receptor beta chains from the same sample are listed, as sequenced in a study of tumor-infiltrating lymphocytes in primary liver carcinoma. A constant-region primer primed TCR beta cDNA synthesis from about 550 ng of total RNA. Investigators got TCR beta libraries out of three nested multiplex PCR rounds, done with slightly modified ARM-PCR. The first two PCR rounds used TRBV1-TRBV30 primers with a Cbeta primer, around 10 cycles each. MiXCR, applied by TCRdb to the multiplex PCR reads, yields one record per CDR3 protein. The sample lists roughly 53,000 distinct CDR3 sequences; over 70% were seen once. Unsorted bulk tissue, about 19-32 mg of it, served as the source for co-extraction of RNA and DNA. Specimen: liver tumor tissue from sampling region 2. Subset described: tumor region T2, inferior pole. Every receptor here comes from a man aged 40-50 years with primary liver carcinoma and hepatitis B virus infection.

The V and J genes are TRBV4-1 and TRBJ2-7, with a possible D match to TRBD1 (5 bases). Between the trimmed V and J ends, which lost 1 base and 5 bases, there was a span of 15 bases. The V gene's germline CDR1 is MGHRA and CDR2 YSYEKL. The CDR3 consists of 15 residues. DNA of the CDR3: TGCGCCAGCAGCCAAGTAAGGACATGGCGAAACGAGCAGTACGTC. It is translated as CASSQVRTWRNEQYV.

Concerning this clonotype itself: A much larger clone differs by one base, so this may be a read error. This chain connects TRBV28 to TRBJ2-1; TRBD1 is a possible D gene (6 bases). V dropped 11 bases and J dropped 0 bases, with 14 bases sitting between them. CDR3 length equals 14 residues. Per germline, CDR1 MDHEN and CDR2 SYDVKM. CDR3: CACPKGDSYNEQFF. As DNA, the CDR3 is TGTGCCTGCCCTAAGGGGGACTCCTACAATGAGCAGTTCTTC.